This T cell receptor beta chain was retrieved from a study of response to subunit inactivated influenza vaccine. TCRdb redid the calling of the RT-PCR reads with MiXCR, one entry per CDR3 protein. The sample carries about 830,000 distinct CDR3 sequences, approximately 17% recorded once. Germline assignment: CDR1 WNHNN and CDR2 SYGVQD (reference sequence). The CDR3 has 15 amino acids. V lost 3 bases to trimming and J lost 10 bases; unmatched junction nucleotides: 7. The source was PBMCs from blood, collected roughly 5 days after vaccination. The V and J genes are TRBV10-1 and TRBJ2-1; TRBD2 matches at 12 bases. The source of this sequence is a man aged 45-60 years who received an inactivated influenza vaccine. This chain's CDR3 is CASSDRSSGGAEQFF. CDR3 DNA: TGCGCCAGCAGTGATAGGTCTAGCGGGGGGGCCGAGCAGTTCTTC.